This TCR beta chain was documented in a study of blood T cell repertoires in COVID-19. From germline, CDR1 is SGHRS and CDR2 YFSETQ. J was trimmed by 1 base and V by 4 bases; bases with no gene match: 3. The CDR3 consists of 14 residues. Using immunoSEQ multiplex PCR, the repertoire was profiled, and TCRdb retains in-frame clones only, with some absent. The sample yields hundreds of thousands of clones, around 90% seen once. This sequence joins TRBV5-1 and TRBJ1-1, with 8 bases that match TRBD1. This TCR was sampled from a human donor in a cohort sampled during active COVID-19. Material for sequencing was peripheral blood. CDR3 region: CASSPGTGNTEAFF. CDR3 sequence (DNA): TGCGCCAGCAGCCCGGGGACAGGGAACACTGAAGCTTTCTTT.